The T cell receptor (beta chain) under discussion was sequenced for a study of T cell changes during pregnancy in multiple sclerosis. This CDR3 has 15 amino acids. The V and J ends lost 1 base and 4 bases, in that order; junction bases with no gene match: 5. Looked up from germline, CDR1 is SNHLY and CDR2 is FYNNEI. The table came from immunoSEQ multiplex PCR; TCRdb's copy has only in-frame clones and leaves some out. This table holds approximately 60,000 clones, 94% found once. The sample in question was CD8+ T cells from peripheral blood mononuclear cells, obtained in the third trimester of pregnancy. The receptor comes from a female donor with multiple sclerosis, enrolled in a pregnancy study. V is TRBV2 and J is TRBJ2-3, with TRBD2 matching over 7 bases. DNA for the CDR3: TGTGCCAGCAGTGAAGAACAGGCGGGGGCAGATACGCAGTATTTT. Translation: CASSEEQAGADTQYF.